The next 22 T cell receptor beta chains were all read from a single sample in a study of blood T cell repertoires in COVID-19. The method was immunoSEQ multiplex PCR; TCRdb's version includes in-frame clones alone and lacks a portion of them. The sample has 80,000 to 95,000 clones; more than 75% are singletons. Sequences were obtained from peripheral blood. The source is a woman aged 80 or over with active or convalescent COVID-19.

The V gene is TRBV9, the J gene TRBJ1-3; TRBD1 matches at 7 bases. Germline trimming cut 3 bases from V and 4 bases from J; bases unmatched to any gene: 10. The CDR3 extends over 16 amino acids. From germline, CDR1 is SGDLS and CDR2 YYNGEE. CDR3 region: CASSERDSHAGNTIYF. The CDR3 nucleotides read TGTGCCAGCAGCGAAAGGGACAGCCACGCCGGAAACACCATATATTTT. Looking up the rest from reference TRBV9 and TRBJ1-3 gives the full variable domain: DSGVTQTPKHLITATGQRVTLRCSPRSGDLSVYWYQQSLDQGLQFLIQYYNGEERAKGNILERFSAQQFPDLHSELNLSSLELGDSALYFCASSERDSHAGNTIYFGEGSWLTVV.

The chain has TRBV6-5 and TRBJ2-1, with D tentatively TRBD2 (5 bases). From germline, CDR1 is MNHEY and CDR2 SVGAGI. This CDR3 has 15 residues. V was cut by 0 bases and J by 6 bases, with 12 bases left in between. CDR3 region: CASSYSTAGGNEQFF. The CDR3 nucleotides are TGTGCCAGCAGTTACTCGACGGCAGGAGGCAATGAGCAGTTCTTC.

The chain uses TRBV4-3 and TRBJ1-2, with a weak D call TRBD1 (6 bases). The CDR3 runs 14 residues. Germline V gene sequence: CDR1 LGHNA, CDR2 YSLEER. V was trimmed by 0 bases and J by 6 bases, leaving 11 bases between them. This CDR3 is CASSQELGGHGYTF. As DNA, the CDR3 is TGCGCCAGCAGCCAAGAGCTAGGGGGACATGGCTACACCTTC.

This clone was observed once. This chain joins TRBV7-2 and TRBJ1-4; D remains unclear. V was trimmed by 1 base and J by 7 bases, leaving 7 bases between them. Germline CDR1 SGHTA, CDR2 FQGNSA. This CDR3 region has 13 residues. The CDR3 here is CASSLEEAEKLFF. The CDR3 DNA is TGTGCCAGCAGCTTAGAAGAGGCTGAAAAACTGTTTTTT.

This clone was counted a few times. The genes are TRBV15 and TRBJ1-6; tentatively, D is TRBD1 (6 bases). The germline V and J ends were trimmed by 6 bases and 2 bases, with 14 bases remaining between them. The germline CDR1 and CDR2 sequences are LNHNV and YYDKDF (reference sequence). CDR3 length equals 16 residues. The CDR3 protein is CATSQGRQAYNSPLHF. CDR3 bases: TGTGCCACCAGTCAGGGCCGACAGGCCTATAATTCACCCCTCCACTTT.

This clone occurred once. The V call is TRBV15, the J call TRBJ2-3, with 8 bases lining up with TRBD1. V gave up 1 base and J gave up 4 bases; unmatched junction bases: 7. This CDR3 is 16 amino acids long. Per the germline V gene, CDR1 is LNHNV and CDR2 is YYDKDF (reference sequence). CDR3 residues: CATSRGDRGGADTQYF. The CDR3 DNA reads as TGTGCCACCAGCAGAGGTGACAGGGGTGGCGCAGATACGCAGTATTTT.

The CDR3 bases are TGTGCCAGCAGCCCCGACTACCGATACACAGATACGCAGTATTTT. As protein: CASSPDYRYTDTQYF. The chain has TRBV7-2 and TRBJ2-3, with a possible D match to TRBD2 (5 bases). The CDR3 consists of 15 residues. The V gene's germline CDR1 is SGHTA and CDR2 FQGNSA. V dropped 5 bases and J dropped 2 bases, with 14 bases sitting between them. The full variable domain, with the rest looked up from reference TRBV7-2 and TRBJ2-3, is GAGVSQSPSNKVTEKGKDVELRCDPISGHTALYWYRQSLGQGLEFLIYFQGNSAPDKSGLPSDRFSAERTGGSVSTLTIQRTQQEDSAVYLCASSPDYRYTDTQYFGPGTRLTVL.

V usage is TRBV30 and J usage is TRBJ2-1; D is perhaps TRBD2 (6 bases). The CDR3 is made up of 10 amino acids. The V end was cut by 7 bases, the J end by 9 bases, with 10 bases between. Germline-derived CDR1 and CDR2 are GTSNPN and SVGIG (reference sequence). CDR3 protein: CALRDFEQFF. The CDR3 DNA follows: TGTGCCTTACGGGACTTTGAGCAGTTCTTC.

The chain has TRBV11-2 and TRBJ2-3; 7 nucleotides align to TRBD2. The trim removed 5 bases at V and 4 bases at J, leaving 9 bases unmatched. This CDR3 is built from 15 residues. CDR1 and CDR2 (germline): SGHAT, FQNNGV. CDR3 bases: TGTGCCAGCAGCCCCCGGACTAGTTCCGCAGATACGCAGTATTTT. It specifies CASSPRTSSADTQYF.

V gene TRBV18 combines with J gene TRBJ2-1; D not resolved. This CDR3 contains 13 residues. The germline V gene has CDR1 KGHSH and CDR2 LQKENI. V was clipped by 4 bases and J by 5 bases, with 9 bases between them. The CDR3 DNA sequence: TGTGCCAGCTCACAAAGACGGGACAATGAGCAGTTCTTC. Translated: CASSQRRDNEQFF.

J is TRBJ2-7 and V is TRBV15; TRBD2 is a possible D gene (5 bases). The V end was cut by 1 base, the J end by 7 bases, with 20 bases between. Germline V gene sequence: CDR1 LNHNV, CDR2 YYDKDF (reference sequence). The CDR3 sequence is 16 residues long. The CDR3 DNA reads TGTGCCACCAGCAGAGTAAGGGCTTCGGAGTCGGGGGAGCAGTACTTC. Translation: CATSRVRASESGEQYF.

This clone was seen only a few times. Written as DNA, the CDR3 is TGTGCCTGGAGTGTACCTGAACAGGGAATCTATGGCTACACCTTC. Translation: CAWSVPEQGIYGYTF. The V gene is TRBV30, the J gene TRBJ1-2; D possibly corresponds to TRBD1 (6 bases). This CDR3 is built from 15 residues. The V end was cut by 0 bases, the J end by 4 bases, with 15 bases between. From germline, CDR1 is GTSNPN and CDR2 SVGIG (reference sequence).

There are a few counts of this clone. This chain links TRBV9 with TRBJ2-2, with TRBD2 matching over 10 bases. This CDR3 comprises 18 residues. The ends lost 0 bases at V and 0 bases at J; junction bases unmatched: 5. Germline V gene sequence: CDR1 SGDLS, CDR2 YYNGEE. CDR3 DNA: TGTGCCAGCAGCGTAGCTCTAGCGGGGGCCCCGAACACCGGGGAGCTGTTTTTT. It translates to CASSVALAGAPNTGELFF. Drawing the rest from reference TRBV9 and TRBJ2-2, the complete variable domain is DSGVTQTPKHLITATGQRVTLRCSPRSGDLSVYWYQQSLDQGLQFLIQYYNGEERAKGNILERFSAQQFPDLHSELNLSSLELGDSALYFCASSVALAGAPNTGELFFGEGSRLTVL.

For the CDR3, the DNA is TGTGCCAGCAGTTTATCCGCTGACGGGTATAATTCACCCCTCCACTTT. It encodes CASSLSADGYNSPLHF. This chain connects TRBV28 to TRBJ1-6, with unresolved D. The CDR3 covers 16 residues. The germline CDR1 and CDR2 sequences are MDHEN and SYDVKM. V dropped 1 base and J dropped 4 bases, with 11 bases sitting between them.

This clone was observed a few times. The rearrangement joins TRBV4-3 to TRBJ2-7; D might be TRBD2 (6 bases). The CDR3 runs to 16 residues. V gave up 3 bases and J gave up 4 bases, with 19 bases separating them. In germline, CDR1 is LGHNA, CDR2 YSLEER. Here the CDR3 DNA reads TGCGCCAGCAGCCAGTTTACCGGGAGCTCTCGGTACGAGCAGTACTTC. Its protein product is CASSQFTGSSRYEQYF.

By frequency in the sample, this clone is medium-sized. The chain employs TRBV19 and TRBJ1-1; maybe TRBD1 (5 bases). CDR3 length: 14 amino acids. The V gene's germline CDR1 is LNHDA and CDR2 SQIVND (reference sequence). V was trimmed by 1 base and J by 1 base, leaving 7 bases between them. CDR3 nucleotides: TGTGCCAGTAGTATAGGACAGCCGAACACTGAAGCTTTCTTT. Translation: CASSIGQPNTEAFF.

The CDR3 nucleotides read TGTGCCAGCAGTTACGACAGGGACTATAATTCACCCCTCCACTTT. Translated, it gives CASSYDRDYNSPLHF. The J gene is TRBJ1-6, the V gene TRBV6-2 or TRBV6-3; TRBD1 matches at 7 bases. This CDR3 is built from 15 residues. The J segment lost 3 bases and the V segment lost 2 bases, leaving 1 base of the junction unmatched. CDR1 MNHEY and CDR2 SVGEGT come from the germline V gene.

This clone was observed once. The chain carries TRBV5-6 and TRBJ1-1; 7 nucleotides align to TRBD1. Unmatched junction bases numbered 9, after V lost 3 bases and J lost 4 bases. There are 15 residues in the CDR3. CDR1 and CDR2 from the germline V gene are SGHDT and YYEEEE. In DNA form, the CDR3 reads TGTGCCAGCAGCTCGCCTACAGGGGTGACCACTGAAGCTTTCTTT. Its protein product is CASSSPTGVTTEAFF.

This clone was found a few times. J is TRBJ1-5 and V is TRBV7-2; D may be TRBD1 (6 bases). This CDR3 comprises 13 residues. Trimming stripped 2 bases from V and 4 bases from J, with 6 bases between. Looked up from germline, CDR1 is SGHTA and CDR2 is FQGNSA. The DNA of the CDR3 is TGTGCCAGCAGCTTAACAGGGAATCAGCCCCAGCATTTT. It encodes CASSLTGNQPQHF.

V is TRBV28 and J is TRBJ1-1; no clear D gene. Germline assignment: CDR1 MDHEN and CDR2 SYDVKM. The CDR3 spans 10 residues. Between the trimmed V and J ends, which lost 8 bases and 2 bases, there was a span of 3 bases. CDR3 nucleotides: TGTGCCAGCCTAAACACTGAAGCTTTCTTT. Translation gives CASLNTEAFF.

The CDR3 is CATSAGFGYTF. CDR3 DNA: TGTGCCACCAGTGCAGGCTTTGGCTACACCTTC. This rearrangement joins TRBV24-1 to TRBJ1-2; the D is unclear. The CDR3 extends over 11 amino acids. Germline values: CDR1 KGHDR, CDR2 SFDVKD. V shed 5 bases and J shed 7 bases, with 7 bases lying between them.

The chain combines TRBV28 with TRBJ1-1; TRBD1 matches 8 bases. The germline CDR1 and CDR2 sequences are MDHEN and SYDVKM. The CDR3 sequence is 15 residues long. V lost 5 bases and J lost 6; bases outside the gene matches: 11. In DNA, the CDR3 is TGTGCCAGCAGTGGGGGGACAGGTTTGTACGCTGAAGCTTTCTTT. This sequence encodes CASSGGTGLYAEAFF.